The 5 T cell receptor beta chains presented below share a single source sample, sequenced in a study of blood T cell repertoires in COVID-19. Assay used: immunoSEQ multiplex PCR; TCRdb lists only in-frame clones, some missing. The sample has around 130,000 clones, around 77% seen once. Sequencing was performed on peripheral blood. The receptors come from a human donor in a cohort sampled during active COVID-19.

The chain has TRBV9 and TRBJ1-2, with D maybe TRBD1 (5 bases). V was trimmed by 0 bases and J by 7 bases, leaving 13 bases between them. CDR3 length equals 14 residues. CDR1 SGDLS and CDR2 YYNGEE come from the germline V gene. The CDR3 DNA reads TGTGCCAGCAGCGTAGATGCAGGGTCGGTTGGCTACACCTTC. Its protein is CASSVDAGSVGYTF.

DNA of the CDR3: TGTGCCAGCAGCTCGACAGTCCACCTAGCCAAAAACATTCAGTACTTC. It translates to CASSSTVHLAKNIQYF. This chain joins TRBV11-2 and TRBJ2-4; D perhaps matches TRBD1 (5 bases). V lost 4 bases to trimming and J lost 0 bases, with 13 bases between them. This CDR3 is built from 16 residues. CDR1 is SGHAT and CDR2 is FQNNGV in the germline V gene.

The V and J genes are TRBV18 and TRBJ2-3, with 7 bases lining up with TRBD1. V trimming: 4 bases; J trimming: 6 bases; junction bases outside the gene matches: 19. The CDR3 consists of 18 residues. The V gene's germline CDR1 is KGHSH and CDR2 LQKENI. The CDR3 loop reads CASSREARTGPYNDTQYF. The CDR3, as DNA: TGTGCCAGCTCACGCGAGGCCCGGACAGGCCCCTATAACGATACGCAGTATTTT.

The genes are TRBV28 and TRBJ1-2; no firm D call. Germline CDR1 is MDHEN and CDR2 is SYDVKM. With 6 bases removed from V and 5 bases from J, the gap between germline ends came to 16 bases. This CDR3 has 14 residues. CDR3 sequence: CASRGLELKYGYTF. CDR3 DNA: TGTGCCAGCAGGGGTCTGGAGTTAAAGTATGGCTACACCTTC.

The J gene is TRBJ2-5, the V gene TRBV2, with D perhaps matching TRBD1 (6 bases). Germline-derived CDR1 and CDR2 are SNHLY and FYNNEI. V lost 7 bases and J 4 bases, leaving 19 bases between the germline ends. This CDR3 has 15 residues. This chain's CDR3 is CASMERTAAGETQYF. CDR3 coding DNA: TGTGCCAGCATGGAACGGACAGCCGCGGGAGAGACCCAGTACTTC.